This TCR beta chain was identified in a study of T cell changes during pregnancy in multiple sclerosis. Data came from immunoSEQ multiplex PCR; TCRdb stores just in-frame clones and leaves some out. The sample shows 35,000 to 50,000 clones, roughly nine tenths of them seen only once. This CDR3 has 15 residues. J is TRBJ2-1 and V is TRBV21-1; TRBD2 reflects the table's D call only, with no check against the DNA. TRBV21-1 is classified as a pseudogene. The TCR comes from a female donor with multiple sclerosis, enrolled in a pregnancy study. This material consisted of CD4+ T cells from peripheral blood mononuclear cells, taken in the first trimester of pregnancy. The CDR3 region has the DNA TGTGCCAGCAGCAAGAGGCTAGCCTCCTACAATGAGCAGTTCTTC. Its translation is CASSKRLASYNEQFF.